The present T cell receptor beta chain was sequenced within a study of blood T cell repertoires in COVID-19. Study as a whole: COVID-19 samples, acute and convalescent, were from the United States, Italy and Spain. In each case, the material was cDNA or gDNA derived from T cells, B-cell-depleted T cells, or PBMCs.

Seattle's enrolled individuals joined amid active infection and were then monitored longitudinally. This CDR3 contains 17 residues. The V gene end was trimmed by 1 base and the J gene end by 0 bases; junction bases not matched to a gene: 3. Germline V CDR1 and CDR2: GTSNPN, SVGIG (reference sequence). Study processing details: Researchers report that nucleated cell counts were estimated from reference gene primer amplification. Profiling relied on immunoSEQ multiplex PCR, and the TCRdb table lists in-frame clones only, not all of them. V, J and clone size were drawn from that table, and D and trimming were deduced from the DNA. The repertoire holds about 250,000 clones, with 88% as singletons.

Specimen: peripheral blood. The chain employs TRBV30 and TRBJ2-1; 13 positions match TRBD2. The TCR comes from a woman aged 25 to 45 with COVID-19, enrolled during active disease. CDR3: CAWSATSGGNSYNEQFF. The CDR3 DNA reads TGTGCCTGGAGTGCGACTAGCGGGGGGAACTCCTACAATGAGCAGTTCTTC.